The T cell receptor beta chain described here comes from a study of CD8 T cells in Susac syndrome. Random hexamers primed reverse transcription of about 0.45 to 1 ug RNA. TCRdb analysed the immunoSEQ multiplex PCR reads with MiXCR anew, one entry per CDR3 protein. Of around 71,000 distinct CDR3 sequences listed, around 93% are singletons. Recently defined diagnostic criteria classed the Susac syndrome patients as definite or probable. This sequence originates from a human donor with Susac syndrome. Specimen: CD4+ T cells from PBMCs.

The CDR3 nucleotides read TGTGCCAGCAGCGTAACCAGTGGAAACACCATATATTTT. It is translated as CASSVTSGNTIYF. The chain couples TRBV11-1 to TRBJ1-3, with D unclear. The CDR3 loop spans 13 amino acids. Trimming removed 5 bases at V and 3 bases at J, with 8 bases between. CDR1 and CDR2 (germline): SGHAT, FQDESV (reference sequence).